This T cell receptor (beta chain) is drawn from a study of T cell changes during pregnancy in multiple sclerosis. Sequenced by immunoSEQ multiplex PCR; TCRdb stores in-frame clones only, minus some. The table includes 25,000 to 40,000 clones, approximately 90% detected once. The germline CDR1 and CDR2 sequences are SEHNR and FQNEAQ (reference sequence). The CDR3 spans 11 residues. Trimming shortened V by 4 bases and J by 8 bases, and 8 bases separated the two germline ends. V usage is TRBV7-9 and J usage is TRBJ1-2; D is undetermined. The source material was CD8+ T cells from peripheral blood mononuclear cells, sampled in the third trimester of pregnancy. This receptor was taken from a female donor with multiple sclerosis, enrolled in a pregnancy study. The CDR3 DNA reads TGTGCCAGCAGCTCCGCGAGGGGCTACACCTTC. This gives the protein CASSSARGYTF.